The clone carrying this TCR beta chain was counted once. The antigen remains undetermined. An Oncomine TCR Beta short-read assay was used to sequence the DNA from cultured CD4+ T cells. Once CD4+ T cells had been cultured, genomic DNA was extracted from them. TCRdb passed the PCR reads through MiXCR, listing each CDR3 protein once. This table holds about 20,000 distinct CDR3 sequences, around 53% found once. Treatment meaning: approximately nine-day PBMC culture with coronavirus spike peptide pools or control peptides (ViraFEST assay). ViraFEST used peptide pools to expand antigen-specific T cells before TCR sequencing. Peptide pools at 8 to 10 ug/ml stimulated two million PBMCs per well with 10 IU/ml IL-2. The data were taken from a study of vaccination and CD4 T cells after COVID-19. Background on the study: The convalescent group had six males, four females, seven Caucasians, two Asians, one multiracial.

The CDR3 has 15 amino acids. In germline, CDR1 is SGHRS, CDR2 YFSETQ. Trimming stripped 1 base from V and 7 bases from J, with 18 bases between. The origin of this receptor is a human donor who had recovered from COVID-19. The specimen sequenced was CD4+ T cells from blood, cultured in vitro. This rearrangement joins TRBV5-1 to TRBJ2-7, with D possibly TRBD1 on 8 matching bases. The CDR3 is CASSLRGTGAGEQYF. The CDR3, as DNA: TGCGCCAGCAGCTTGCGCGGGACAGGAGCGGGAGAGCAGTACTTC. The full variable domain, completed using reference TRBV5-1 and TRBJ2-7, is KAGVTQTPRYLIKTRGQQVTLSCSPISGHRSVSWYQQTPGQGLQFLFEYFSETQRNKGNFPGRFSGRQFSNSRSEMNVSTLELGDSALYLCASSLRGTGAGEQYFGPGTRLTVT.